These 20 T cell receptor beta chains originate from one sample sequenced in a study of Ad26.COV2.S vaccination and SARS-CoV-2 variants. The sample's treatment: about 20 received Ad26.COV2.S at low or high dose, single or two shots; five or six received placebo; per-sample allocation not given. The investigators took samples on day 63 after the first vaccine or placebo injection. Some clones are missing from TCRdb's copy, which holds only in-frame ones; the method was immunoSEQ multiplex PCR. The table has fewer than 500,000 clones, 80% to 95% seen once. The input for sequencing was peripheral blood, taken in a trial of Ad26.COV2.S vaccine versus placebo. These receptors all come from a person between 18 and 59 years old who received the Ad26.COV2.S COVID-19 vaccine or a placebo.

V is TRBV7-3 and J is TRBJ1-5, with D maybe TRBD1 (5 bases). The V gene's germline CDR1 is SGHTA and CDR2 FQGTGA. This CDR3 has 11 residues. The ends were cut back, 11 bases at V and 3 bases at J, with 8 bases in the middle. CDR3 coding DNA: TGTGCCGACAGTTACAATCAGCCCCAGCATTTT. Translated: CADSYNQPQHF.

V and J are TRBV6-2 or TRBV6-3 and TRBJ1-1, with 9 nucleotides matching TRBD1. V dropped 3 bases and J dropped 1; count of bases not matched to a gene: 3. Germline V gives CDR1 MNHEY, CDR2 SVGEGT. The CDR3 has 15 residues. The CDR3 DNA reads TGTGCCAGCAGTTATAGGGGACAGGGGAACACTGAAGCTTTCTTT. Protein sequence: CASSYRGQGNTEAFF.

This chain joins TRBV29-1 and TRBJ1-5; D is uncertain. CDR1 is SQVTM, CDR2 ANQGSEA, per germline. V was pared by 4 bases and J by 4 bases, with 8 bases between. There are 12 residues in the CDR3. The CDR3 loop reads CSVGDPNQPQHF. DNA for the CDR3: TGCAGCGTTGGGGATCCGAATCAGCCCCAGCATTTT.

This clone was seen once. The CDR3 DNA follows: TGTGCCAGCAGTTACTTAGGACAGGGATCGGGCAATGAGCAGTTCTTC. Encoded protein: CASSYLGQGSGNEQFF. The chain couples TRBV6-5 to TRBJ2-1, with 8 bases identical to TRBD1. The V and J ends lost 1 base and 6 bases, in that order; junction bases with no gene match: 8. Germline CDR1 MNHEY, CDR2 SVGAGI. The CDR3 spans 16 residues.

This clone appeared once. This rearrangement joins TRBV29-1 to TRBJ2-7, with D possibly being TRBD1 or TRBD2 (5 bases each). The length of the CDR3 is 13 residues. Trimming removed 4 bases at V and 5 bases at J, with 15 bases between. Per the germline V gene, CDR1 is SQVTM and CDR2 is ANQGSEA. This CDR3 is CSVGLGETHEQYF. As DNA, the CDR3 is TGCAGCGTTGGGCTGGGGGAGACCCACGAGCAGTACTTC.

The chain carries TRBV5-4 and TRBJ1-5; tentative D call: TRBD1 (6 bases). The CDR3 is made up of 15 amino acids. The V gene's germline CDR1 is SGHNT and CDR2 YYREEE (reference sequence). Deletions cut 4 bases from V and 0 bases from J, with 11 bases between. CDR3 bases: TGTGCCAGCAGCCACGGGGGGCTTAGCAATCAGCCCCAGCATTTT. Protein product: CASSHGGLSNQPQHF.

The chain has TRBV12-3 or TRBV12-4 and TRBJ2-1; D perhaps matches TRBD1 (5 bases). V was shortened by 5 bases and J by 7 bases, with 6 bases between the two germline ends. There are 11 residues in the CDR3. In DNA form, the CDR3 reads TGTGCCAGCAGTGCAGGGAATGAGCAGTTCTTC. As protein: CASSAGNEQFF.

The CDR3 DNA reads TGTGCCAGCAGCGTATCGAGCGGAGGAGGATCCACCGGGGAGCTGTTTTTT. This translates into CASSVSSGGGSTGELFF. V is TRBV9 and J is TRBJ2-2; maybe TRBD2 (5 bases). The CDR3 is made up of 17 amino acids. V was shortened by 1 base and J by 4 bases, with 17 bases between the two germline ends. Germline CDR1 SGDLS, CDR2 YYNGEE.

The chain is built from TRBV5-4 and TRBJ1-6, with D perhaps TRBD1 (6 bases). V was cut by 0 bases and J by 5 bases, with 12 bases left in between. Per germline, CDR1 SGHNT and CDR2 YYREEE (reference sequence). This CDR3 is 16 amino acids long. The CDR3 coding sequence is TGTGCCAGCAGCTTGGGCAGGGGAGGGAATAATTCACCCCTCCACTTT. This sequence encodes CASSLGRGGNNSPLHF.

V usage is TRBV30 and J usage is TRBJ2-5, with TRBD2 as a possible D gene (6 bases). Germline V gene lookup returns CDR1 GTSNPN and CDR2 SVGIG (reference sequence). CDR3 size: 14 residues. The V and J ends lost 8 bases and 9 bases respectively, with 25 bases between them. The CDR3 sequence: CAGTLPVQGGAQYF. Here the CDR3 DNA reads TGTGCCGGCACACTCCCCGTCCAAGGAGGGGCCCAGTACTTC.

This clone is a singleton in its sample. This chain uses TRBV19 with TRBJ1-5; D call uncertain. Between the trimmed V and J ends, which lost 0 bases and 1 base, there was a span of 7 bases. The V gene's germline CDR1 is LNHDA and CDR2 SQIVND (reference sequence). The CDR3 extends over 15 amino acids. In nucleotides, the CDR3 is TGTGCCAGTAGTATAGATAGGCCAAGCAATCAGCCCCAGCATTTT. Translated: CASSIDRPSNQPQHF.

This clone was counted a few times. The gene calls are TRBV5-1 and TRBJ1-1; D may be TRBD1 (5 bases). The CDR3 is 17 amino acids. V shed 0 bases and J shed 10 bases, with 25 bases lying between them. CDR1 and CDR2 from the germline V gene are SGHRS and YFSETQ. This chain's CDR3 is CASSLGTRGTTQHRAFF. CDR3 coding DNA: TGCGCCAGCAGCTTGGGGACCCGGGGGACGACCCAACATAGAGCTTTCTTT.

V gene TRBV5-6 combines with J gene TRBJ2-1; the match to TRBD2 covers 10 bases. Germline CDR1 and CDR2: SGHDT and YYEEEE. Germline trimming cut 1 base from V and 4 bases from J; bases unmatched to any gene: 5. There are 16 residues in the CDR3. CDR3 sequence: CASSLTSGDRYNEQFF. The CDR3 DNA sequence: TGTGCCAGCAGCTTGACTAGCGGGGATAGATACAATGAGCAGTTCTTC.

The rearrangement joins TRBV27 to TRBJ2-7; 7 bases agree with TRBD1. The CDR3 length is 16 residues. V shed 3 bases, J shed 2 bases, and the junction held 10 bases outside the gene matches. Germline assignment: CDR1 MNHEY and CDR2 SMNVEV (reference sequence). The CDR3 protein is CASSLIPGQAAYEQYF. DNA for the CDR3: TGTGCCAGCAGTTTGATCCCCGGACAGGCCGCCTACGAGCAGTACTTC.

The chain uses TRBV7-6 and TRBJ2-7, with 9 bases aligning to TRBD2. Germline V gene lookup returns CDR1 SGHVS and CDR2 FNYEAQ. V was clipped by 5 bases and J by 5 bases; unmatched bases: 7. The CDR3 covers 14 residues. The CDR3 coding sequence is TGTGCCAGCAGCGCCCTAGCGGGAAGGGACGAGCAGTACTTC. Residues: CASSALAGRDEQYF.

The chain has TRBV24-1 and TRBJ2-7; perhaps TRBD1 as D (6 bases). The CDR3 is 14 residues long. The germline V gene encodes CDR1 KGHDR and CDR2 SFDVKD. V lost 5 bases and J 5 bases, leaving 15 bases between the germline ends. The CDR3 loop is CATSADRRPDEQYF. CDR3 coding DNA: TGTGCCACCAGTGCAGACAGGCGGCCGGACGAGCAGTACTTC.

The chain uses TRBV6-5 and TRBJ1-5; D not certain. The CDR3 spans 12 residues. Trimming removed 6 bases at V and 1 base at J, with 4 bases between. Germline CDR1 is MNHEY and CDR2 is SVGAGI. CDR3: CASRRSNQPQHF. DNA of the CDR3: TGTGCCAGCAGGAGGAGCAATCAGCCCCAGCATTTT.

V and J are TRBV7-8 and TRBJ2-7, with TRBD1 matching over 8 bases. CDR3 size: 14 residues. With V trimmed by 5 bases and J by 4 bases, 7 bases remained unmatched. From germline, CDR1 is SGHVS and CDR2 FQNEAQ. DNA of the CDR3: TGTGCCAGCAGCACCGGGACAGGAGAGTACGAGCAGTACTTC. Translating it yields CASSTGTGEYEQYF.

CDR3 coding DNA: TGTGCCAGTAGTACCGGACTAGGCTACTACAATGAGCAGTTCTTC. Translation gives CASSTGLGYYNEQFF. The J gene is TRBJ2-1, the V gene TRBV19; 7 bases map to TRBD2. The germline V gene has CDR1 LNHDA and CDR2 SQIVND (reference sequence). The CDR3 runs to 15 residues. Unmatched junction bases numbered 6, after V lost 4 bases and J lost 3 bases.

The rearrangement uses TRBV6-4 and TRBJ2-7; the D is unclear. Trimming cost V 3 bases and J 8 bases, with 14 bases left between them. Per the germline V gene, CDR1 is MRHNA and CDR2 is SNTAGT. This CDR3 is built from 13 residues. DNA for the CDR3: TGTGCCAGCAGTGAAGTAGCCGAGGCAAAGCAGTACTTC. Amino acids: CASSEVAEAKQYF.